Below are 12 T cell receptor beta chains sequenced from a single sample in a study of blood T cell repertoires in COVID-19. Produced via immunoSEQ multiplex PCR; TCRdb's table is partial and in-frame only. The top ten hold more than 15% of the sample, which has approximately 50,000 clones, about 81% seen once. The sequenced sample consisted of peripheral blood. The source of these receptors is a man between 65 and 79 years old with active COVID-19.

The genes are TRBV5-1 and TRBJ2-3; no definite D call. This CDR3 spans 14 amino acids. Germline CDR1 and CDR2: SGHRS and YFSETQ. The ends were cut back, 2 bases at V and 0 bases at J, with 7 bases in the middle. The CDR3 spells CASSFSTSTDTQYF. The CDR3 nucleotides read TGCGCCAGCAGCTTTTCCACTAGCACAGATACGCAGTATTTT.

This chain links TRBV6-2 or TRBV6-3 with TRBJ1-6; D is unclear. Trimming took off 0 bases at V and 0 bases at J, with 6 bases between the two ends. The germline CDR1 and CDR2 sequences are MNHEY and SVGEGT. The CDR3 is 16 amino acids. Here the CDR3 DNA reads TGTGCCAGCAGTTACTCGTGGAGCTCCTATAATTCACCCCTCCACTTT. This sequence encodes CASSYSWSSYNSPLHF.

The genes are TRBV6-2 or TRBV6-3 and TRBJ1-5; D possibly corresponds to TRBD1 (5 bases). Germline values: CDR1 MNHEY, CDR2 SVGEGT. CDR3 length: 16 amino acids. Trimming pared 2 bases from V and 0 bases from J, leaving 11 bases between. The CDR3 region is CASSYPGQYSNQPQHF. Here the CDR3 DNA reads TGTGCCAGCAGTTACCCCGGACAATATAGCAATCAGCCCCAGCATTTT.

This clone came up once. V is TRBV2 and J is TRBJ2-7; 10 bases agree with TRBD2. The V and J ends lost 0 bases and 5 bases, in that order; junction bases with no gene match: 10. Germline values: CDR1 SNHLY, CDR2 FYNNEI. The CDR3 length is 17 residues. The CDR3 loop reads CASSEAWLAGVGDEQYF. CDR3 nucleotides: TGTGCCAGCAGTGAAGCATGGCTAGCGGGAGTCGGGGACGAGCAGTACTTC.

The J gene is TRBJ2-1, the V gene TRBV19; TRBD2 agrees at 10 bases. Germline loops: CDR1 LNHDA, CDR2 SQIVND (reference sequence). The CDR3 totals 18 residues. Trimming cost V 2 bases and J 3 bases; bases outside gene matches: 10. The CDR3 protein is CASSIKFASSGSYNEQFF. In DNA form, the CDR3 reads TGTGCCAGTAGTATAAAGTTCGCGTCTAGCGGGAGCTACAATGAGCAGTTCTTC. The whole variable domain, remainder taken from reference TRBV19 and TRBJ2-1, is DGGITQSPKYLFRKEGQNVTLSCEQNLNHDAMYWYRQDPGQGLRLIYYSQIVNDFQKGDIAEGYSVSREKKESFPLTVTSAQKNPTAFYLCASSIKFASSGSYNEQFFGPGTRLTVL.

In its sample, this clone was seen a few times. V usage is TRBV5-6 and J usage is TRBJ2-1, with D possibly being TRBD2 (6 bases). CDR3 length: 12 residues. In germline, CDR1 is SGHDT, CDR2 YYEEEE. The V gene lost 4 bases and the J gene lost 7 bases, with 9 bases spanning the gap. CDR3 in DNA: TGTGCCAGCAGCCAAGGACTAAATGAGCAGTTCTTC. It specifies CASSQGLNEQFF.

The chain joins TRBV11-2 to TRBJ2-7; 7 bases align to TRBD1. CDR3 length equals 14 residues. The V gene end was trimmed by 4 bases and the J gene end by 6 bases; junction bases not matched to a gene: 9. Germline lookup yields CDR1 SGHAT and CDR2 FQNNGV. CDR3 nucleotides: TGTGCCAGCAGCTCCTCTAGGGGGCTTGGCGAGCAGTACTTC. This translates into CASSSSRGLGEQYF. Using reference TRBV11-2 and TRBJ2-7 for the parts outside the CDR3, the full variable domain is EAGVAQSPRYKIIEKRQSVAFWCNPISGHATLYWYQQILGQGPKLLIQFQNNGVVDDSQLPKDRFSAERLKGVDSTLKIQPAKLEDSAVYLCASSSSRGLGEQYFGPGTRLTVT.

In this sample, this clone turned up a few times. CDR3 nucleotide sequence: TGTGCCAGCAGCTTGGGGGGCTCCAAGGGAGAGACCCAGTACTTC. As protein: CASSLGGSKGETQYF. The rearrangement joins TRBV5-4 to TRBJ2-5; tentative D call: TRBD1 (5 bases). Trimming took off 0 bases at V and 4 bases at J, with 13 bases between the two ends. The V gene's germline CDR1 is SGHNT and CDR2 YYREEE (reference sequence). CDR3 size: 15 residues.

J is TRBJ2-7 and V is TRBV18; the D gene is possibly TRBD1 (6 bases). Germline assignment: CDR1 KGHSH and CDR2 LQKENI. The CDR3 is made up of 14 amino acids. Between the trimmed V and J ends, which lost 6 bases and 6 bases, there was a span of 18 bases. CDR3 DNA: TGTGCCAGCTCCCCGGGCCAGGGGAACGCCGAGCAGTACTTC. It codes for CASSPGQGNAEQYF.

The V call is TRBV3-1 (or the pseudogene TRBV3-2), the J call TRBJ2-7, with D maybe TRBD2 (5 bases). Trimming removed 4 bases at V and 4 bases at J, with 17 bases between. CDR1 is LGHDT, CDR2 YNNKEL, per germline (reference sequence). The CDR3 length is 15 residues. The CDR3 region has the DNA TGTGCCAGCAGCCCCATGGGCGGAGGCTCGTACGAGCAGTACTTC. Protein sequence: CASSPMGGGSYEQYF.

The gene calls are TRBV5-5 and TRBJ2-1; D perhaps matches TRBD1 (6 bases). Germline assignment: CDR1 SGHKS and CDR2 YYEKEE (reference sequence). The CDR3 extends over 17 amino acids. The V gene lost 4 bases and the J gene lost 3 bases, with 20 bases spanning the gap. The CDR3 sequence is CASSPTSYRANYNEQFF. The CDR3 DNA follows: TGTGCCAGCAGCCCAACGTCATACAGGGCGAACTACAATGAGCAGTTCTTC.

This chain uses TRBV4-2 with TRBJ2-2, with 12 bases lining up with TRBD1. Germline-derived CDR1 and CDR2 are LGHNA and YNFKEQ. J lost 6 bases, V lost 1 base, and 6 bases had no gene match. This CDR3 is 17 amino acids long. In nucleotides, the CDR3 is TGTGCCAGCAGCCAAGTTGGGACAGGGGGCAGCGCCGGGGAGCTGTTTTTT. Protein product: CASSQVGTGGSAGELFF.